The 15 T cell receptor beta chains below all came from one sample that was sequenced in a study of control samples from healthy donors and cancer patients. Clones were sequenced by immunoSEQ multiplex PCR, and TCRdb holds only the in-frame ones, with some missing. The table lists about 80,000 clones, roughly 84% of them singletons, with 5.7% in the top ten. Sequencing input: blood. The receptors were gathered from a woman in her fifties or sixties in good health.

V usage is TRBV6-5 and J usage is TRBJ2-5; D ambiguous. V was pared by 3 bases and J by 5 bases, with 13 bases between. CDR3 length equals 14 residues. The germline V gene encodes CDR1 MNHEY and CDR2 SVGAGI. The CDR3 is CASSYTSTAETQYF. In DNA form, the CDR3 reads TGTGCCAGCAGTTATACGTCGACGGCGGAGACCCAGTACTTC.

This chain connects TRBV19 to TRBJ1-1; a weak D match, TRBD1 (5 bases). Looked up from germline, CDR1 is LNHDA and CDR2 is SQIVND (reference sequence). The CDR3 has 13 residues. V was clipped by 6 bases and J by 1 base, with 9 bases between them. The CDR3 loop is CASSQGSNTEAFF. CDR3 sequence (DNA): TGTGCCAGTAGCCAGGGTTCGAACACTGAAGCTTTCTTT.

This sequence joins TRBV21-1 and TRBJ2-7; the tabulated D call, TRBD2, remains unverified against the DNA. TRBV21-1 is labeled a pseudogene. The CDR3 contains 12 residues. CDR3 residues: CAGGKPPYEQYF. DNA of the CDR3: TGTGCAGGAGGGAAACCCCCCTACGAGCAGTACTTC.

The chain has TRBV19 and TRBJ1-5; 7 bases fit TRBD1. The V and J ends lost 8 bases and 0 bases, in that order; junction bases with no gene match: 10. The CDR3 runs to 16 residues. Germline CDR1 LNHDA, CDR2 SQIVND (reference sequence). CDR3 amino acids: CASWSRQGGSNQPQHF. The CDR3 DNA reads as TGTGCCAGTTGGTCCAGACAGGGCGGTAGCAATCAGCCCCAGCATTTT.

The chain carries TRBV7-6 and TRBJ1-2; TRBD1 agrees at 9 bases. CDR1 and CDR2 (germline): SGHVS, FNYEAQ. The CDR3 loop spans 14 amino acids. Trimming at V came to 3 bases and at J to 7 bases, leaving 6 bases not matched to a gene. CDR3 region: CASSLGQGDLGYTF. The CDR3 bases are TGTGCCAGCAGCTTGGGACAGGGTGATCTTGGCTACACCTTC.

V usage is TRBV27 and J usage is TRBJ2-3; 10 bases are shared with TRBD2. In germline, CDR1 is MNHEY, CDR2 SMNVEV (reference sequence). The CDR3 is 15 amino acids. V was clipped by 6 bases and J by 2 bases; unmatched bases: 5. The CDR3 reads CASSILAGLTDTQYF. The CDR3 region has the DNA TGTGCCAGCAGCATACTAGCGGGGCTCACAGATACGCAGTATTTT.

The V and J genes are TRBV6-4 and TRBJ1-1; D is undetermined. CDR3 length: 13 amino acids. With 4 bases removed from V and 0 bases from J, the gap between germline ends came to 6 bases. Germline V gives CDR1 MRHNA, CDR2 SNTAGT. CDR3 residues: CASSASLNTEAFF. The CDR3 DNA follows: TGTGCCAGCAGTGCCAGTTTGAACACTGAAGCTTTCTTT.

The V gene is TRBV30, the J gene TRBJ1-5; TRBD1 might be the D (5 bases). Germline V gene sequence: CDR1 GTSNPN, CDR2 SVGIG (reference sequence). The V end lost 1 base, the J end lost 4 bases, and 14 bases lay between the germline ends. The CDR3 runs 15 residues. The chain's CDR3 is CAWSGAPGGNQPQHF. The DNA of the CDR3 is TGTGCCTGGAGTGGCGCACCCGGGGGTAATCAGCCCCAGCATTTT.

This sequence joins TRBV5-6 and TRBJ2-3; 7 bases are a match to TRBD1. The CDR3 sequence is 16 residues long. Germline CDR1 SGHDT, CDR2 YYEEEE. After removal of 3 bases from V and 2 bases from J, the junction contained 9 bases not matched to a gene. This chain's CDR3 is CASSSDPGQNTDTQYF. CDR3 sequence (DNA): TGTGCCAGCAGCTCCGACCCGGGACAGAACACAGATACGCAGTATTTT.

The chain has TRBV5-1 and TRBJ1-3, with no clear D. The CDR3 has 16 residues. V shed 0 bases and J shed 0 bases, with 10 bases lying between them. Germline assignment: CDR1 SGHRS and CDR2 YFSETQ. CDR3 nucleotides: TGCGCCAGCAGCTTGGTTGGACGTAGCTCTGGAAACACCATATATTTT. It is translated as CASSLVGRSSGNTIYF.

This rearrangement joins TRBV4-2 to TRBJ1-6, with D unresolved. The CDR3 totals 13 residues. Germline V gene sequence: CDR1 LGHNA, CDR2 YNFKEQ. Deletions cut 1 base from V and 7 bases from J, with 5 bases between. Here the CDR3 DNA reads TGTGCCAGCAGCCAAGGTCTGAATTCACCCCTCCACTTT. Translated: CASSQGLNSPLHF.

V usage is TRBV2 and J usage is TRBJ1-1; TRBD1 aligns across 7 bases. The trim removed 6 bases at V and 1 base at J, leaving 5 bases unmatched. Germline loops: CDR1 SNHLY, CDR2 FYNNEI. This CDR3 has 14 residues. CDR3 DNA sequence: TGTGCCAGCAGCCGACAGGGAGCGAACACTGAAGCTTTCTTT. Its translation is CASSRQGANTEAFF.

This chain links TRBV14 with TRBJ1-1; 8 bases map to TRBD1. The V segment lost 6 bases and the J segment 4 bases; nucleotides outside the gene matches: 10. From germline, CDR1 is SGHDN and CDR2 FVKESK. The CDR3 contains 15 residues. The CDR3 protein is CASRRYGQGSTEAFF. As DNA, the CDR3 is TGTGCCAGCAGACGATACGGACAGGGTAGCACTGAAGCTTTCTTT.

This chain uses TRBV7-6 with TRBJ2-5; D is uncertain. V gave up 4 bases and J gave up 7 bases, with 7 bases separating them. The CDR3 length is 11 residues. CDR1 SGHVS and CDR2 FNYEAQ come from the germline V gene. CDR3 protein: CASSSSGTQYF. The CDR3 nucleotides are TGTGCCAGCAGCTCCTCCGGGACCCAGTACTTC.

CDR3 sequence: CASSFIKGETQYF. DNA for the CDR3: TGTGCCAGCAGTTTTATAAAGGGGGAGACCCAGTACTTC. The rearrangement joins TRBV12-3 or TRBV12-4 to TRBJ2-5; a weak D match, TRBD1 (5 bases). The CDR3 sequence is 13 residues long. V gave up 3 bases and J gave up 5 bases, with 10 bases separating them.